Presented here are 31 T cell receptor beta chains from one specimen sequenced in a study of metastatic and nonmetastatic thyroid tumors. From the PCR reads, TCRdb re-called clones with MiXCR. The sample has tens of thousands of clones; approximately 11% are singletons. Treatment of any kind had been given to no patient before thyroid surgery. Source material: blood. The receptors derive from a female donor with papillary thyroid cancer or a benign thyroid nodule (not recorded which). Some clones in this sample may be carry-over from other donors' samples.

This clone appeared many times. The CDR3 DNA is TGTGCCAGCAGCTTAAGGCCCACCCACGAGCAGTACTTC. The encoded protein is CASSLRPTHEQYF. The chain combines TRBV7-3 with TRBJ2-7; no reliable D call. Trimming took 1 base from V and 5 from J, leaving 9 bases between them. The CDR3 loop spans 13 amino acids. Germline assignment: CDR1 SGHTA and CDR2 FQGTGA.

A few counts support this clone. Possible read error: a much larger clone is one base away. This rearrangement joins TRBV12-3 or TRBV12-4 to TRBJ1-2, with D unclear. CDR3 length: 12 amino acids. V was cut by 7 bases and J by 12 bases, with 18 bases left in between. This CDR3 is CASTKEVHGHTF. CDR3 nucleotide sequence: TGTGCCAGCACTAAAGAGGTGCACGGCCACACCTTC.

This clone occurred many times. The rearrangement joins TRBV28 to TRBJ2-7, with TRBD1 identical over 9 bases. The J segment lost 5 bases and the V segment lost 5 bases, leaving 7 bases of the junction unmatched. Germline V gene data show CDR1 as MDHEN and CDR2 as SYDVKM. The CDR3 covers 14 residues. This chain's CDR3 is CASSEQGAIHEQYF. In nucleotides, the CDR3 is TGTGCCAGCAGTGAACAGGGGGCTATCCACGAGCAGTACTTC.

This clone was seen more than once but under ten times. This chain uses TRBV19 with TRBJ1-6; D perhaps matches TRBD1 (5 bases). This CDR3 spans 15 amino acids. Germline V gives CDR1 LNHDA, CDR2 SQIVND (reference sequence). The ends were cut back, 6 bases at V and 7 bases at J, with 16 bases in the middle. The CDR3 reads CASRILRDRNSPLHF. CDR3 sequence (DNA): TGTGCCAGTAGGATACTCCGTGACAGAAATTCACCCCTCCACTTT. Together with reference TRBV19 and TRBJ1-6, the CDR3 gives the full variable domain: DGGITQSPKYLFRKEGQNVTLSCEQNLNHDAMYWYRQDPGQGLRLIYYSQIVNDFQKGDIAEGYSVSREKKESFPLTVTSAQKNPTAFYLCASRILRDRNSPLHFGNGTRLTVT.

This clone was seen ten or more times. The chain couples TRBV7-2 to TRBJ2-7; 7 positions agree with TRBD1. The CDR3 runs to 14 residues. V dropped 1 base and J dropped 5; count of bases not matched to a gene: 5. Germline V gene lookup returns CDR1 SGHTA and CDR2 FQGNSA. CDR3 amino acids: CASSLETGVHEQYF. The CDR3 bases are TGTGCCAGCAGCTTAGAAACAGGGGTCCACGAGCAGTACTTC.

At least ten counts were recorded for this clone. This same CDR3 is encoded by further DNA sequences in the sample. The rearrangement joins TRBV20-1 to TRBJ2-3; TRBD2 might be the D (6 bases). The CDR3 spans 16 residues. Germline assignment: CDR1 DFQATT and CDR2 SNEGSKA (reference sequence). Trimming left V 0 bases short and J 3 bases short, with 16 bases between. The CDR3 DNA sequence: TGCAGTGCTAGAGATCTTGGGACGGGAGAAACAGATACGCAGTATTTT. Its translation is CSARDLGTGETDTQYF.

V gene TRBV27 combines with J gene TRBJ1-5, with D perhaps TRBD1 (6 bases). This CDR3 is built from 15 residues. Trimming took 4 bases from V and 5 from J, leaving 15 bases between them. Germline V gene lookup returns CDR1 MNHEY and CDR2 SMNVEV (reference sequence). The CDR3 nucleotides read TGTGCCAGCAGTTCACTCGGTACAGGGTATCAGCCCCAGCATTTT. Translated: CASSSLGTGYQPQHF.

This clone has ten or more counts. The CDR3 sequence is CSAKQLQGGFGSPLHF. The CDR3 DNA follows: TGCAGTGCAAAACAGCTACAGGGGGGATTTGGTTCACCCCTCCACTTT. The chain links TRBV20-1 to TRBJ1-6; 8 bases align to TRBD1. CDR1 DFQATT and CDR2 SNEGSKA come from the germline V gene (reference sequence). V trimming: 6 bases; J trimming: 9 bases; junction bases outside the gene matches: 16. The CDR3 contains 16 residues.

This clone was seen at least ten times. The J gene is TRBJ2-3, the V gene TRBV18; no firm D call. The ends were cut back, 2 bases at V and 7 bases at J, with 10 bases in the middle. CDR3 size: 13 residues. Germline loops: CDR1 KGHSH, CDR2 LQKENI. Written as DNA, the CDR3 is TGTGCCAGCTCACCAACCACGGAGAATACGCAGTATTTT. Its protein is CASSPTTENTQYF.

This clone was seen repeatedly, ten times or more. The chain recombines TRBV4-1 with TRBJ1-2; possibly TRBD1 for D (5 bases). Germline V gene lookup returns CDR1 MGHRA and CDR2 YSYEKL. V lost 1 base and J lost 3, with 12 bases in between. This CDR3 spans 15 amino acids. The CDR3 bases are TGCGCCAGCAGCCAAGTATGGCGGGGGGACTATGGCTACACCTTC. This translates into CASSQVWRGDYGYTF.

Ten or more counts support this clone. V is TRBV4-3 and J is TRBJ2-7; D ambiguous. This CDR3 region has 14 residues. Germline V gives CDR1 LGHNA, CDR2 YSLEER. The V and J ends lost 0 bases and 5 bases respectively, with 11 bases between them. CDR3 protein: CASSQDRLGNEQYF. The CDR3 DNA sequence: TGCGCCAGCAGCCAAGATCGCTTAGGGAACGAGCAGTACTTC.

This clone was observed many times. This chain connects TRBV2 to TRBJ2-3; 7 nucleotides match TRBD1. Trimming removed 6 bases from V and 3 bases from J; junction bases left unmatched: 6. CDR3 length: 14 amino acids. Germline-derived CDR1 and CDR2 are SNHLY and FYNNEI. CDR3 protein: CASRVGGVTDTQYF. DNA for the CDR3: TGTGCCAGCAGGGTAGGGGGCGTTACAGATACGCAGTATTTT.

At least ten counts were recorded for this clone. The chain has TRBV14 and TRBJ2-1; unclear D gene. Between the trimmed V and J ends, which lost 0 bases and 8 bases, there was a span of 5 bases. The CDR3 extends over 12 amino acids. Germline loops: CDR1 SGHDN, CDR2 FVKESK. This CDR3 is CASSQDWYEQFF. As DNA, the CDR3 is TGTGCCAGCAGCCAAGATTGGTATGAGCAGTTCTTC.

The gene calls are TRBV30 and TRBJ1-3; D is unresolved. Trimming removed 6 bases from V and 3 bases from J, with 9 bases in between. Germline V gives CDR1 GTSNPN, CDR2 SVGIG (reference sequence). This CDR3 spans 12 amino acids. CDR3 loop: CACIRYGNTIYF. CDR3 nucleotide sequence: TGTGCCTGCATCCGGTATGGAAACACCATATATTTT.

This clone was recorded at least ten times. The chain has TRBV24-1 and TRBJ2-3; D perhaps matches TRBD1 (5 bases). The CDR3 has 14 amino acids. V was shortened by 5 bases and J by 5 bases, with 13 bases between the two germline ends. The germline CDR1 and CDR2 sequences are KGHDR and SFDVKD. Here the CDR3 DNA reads TGTGCCACCAGTGGCCAGGGTGGAGTAGATACGCAGTATTTT. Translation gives CATSGQGGVDTQYF.

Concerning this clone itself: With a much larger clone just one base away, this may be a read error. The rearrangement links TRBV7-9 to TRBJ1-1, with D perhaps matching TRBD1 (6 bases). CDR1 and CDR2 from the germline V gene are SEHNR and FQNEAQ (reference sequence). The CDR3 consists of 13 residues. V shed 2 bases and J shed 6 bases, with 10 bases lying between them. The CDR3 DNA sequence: TGTGCCAGCAGCTTATCGGACAGAGCTGAAGCTTTCTTT. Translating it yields CASSLSDRAEAFF. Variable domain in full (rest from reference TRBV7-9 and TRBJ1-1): DTGVSQNPRHKITKRGQNVTFRCDPISEHNRLYWYRQTLGQGPEFLTYFQNEAQLEKSRLLSDRFSAERPKGSFSTLEIQRTEQGDSAMYLCASSLSDRAEAFFGQGTRLTVV.

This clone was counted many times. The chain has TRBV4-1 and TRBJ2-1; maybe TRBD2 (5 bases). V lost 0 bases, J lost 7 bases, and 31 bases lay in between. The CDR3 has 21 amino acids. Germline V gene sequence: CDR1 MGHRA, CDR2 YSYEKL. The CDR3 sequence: CASSQDLYAAQWGSARNEQFF. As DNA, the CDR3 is TGCGCCAGCAGCCAAGATCTTTATGCCGCACAGTGGGGTAGCGCCCGGAATGAGCAGTTCTTC.

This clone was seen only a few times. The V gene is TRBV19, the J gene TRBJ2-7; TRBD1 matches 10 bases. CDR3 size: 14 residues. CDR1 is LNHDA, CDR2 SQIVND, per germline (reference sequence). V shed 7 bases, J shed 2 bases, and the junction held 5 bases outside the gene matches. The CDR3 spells CASILGTGAYEQYF. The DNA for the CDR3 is TGTGCCAGTATTCTTGGGACAGGGGCCTACGAGCAGTACTTC.

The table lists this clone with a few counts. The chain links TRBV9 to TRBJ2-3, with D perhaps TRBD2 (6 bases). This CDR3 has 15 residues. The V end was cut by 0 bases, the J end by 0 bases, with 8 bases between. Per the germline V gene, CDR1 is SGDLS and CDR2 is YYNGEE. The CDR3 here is CASSVGLASTDTQYF. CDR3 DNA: TGTGCCAGCAGCGTAGGCCTAGCGAGCACAGATACGCAGTATTTT.

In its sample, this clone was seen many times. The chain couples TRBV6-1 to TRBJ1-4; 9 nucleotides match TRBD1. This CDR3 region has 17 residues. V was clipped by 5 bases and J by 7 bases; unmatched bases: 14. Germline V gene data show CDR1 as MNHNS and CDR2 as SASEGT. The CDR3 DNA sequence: TGTGCCAGCAGTAAACGGTGGACAGGGGCAGAAGGTGAAAAACTGTTTTTT. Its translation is CASSKRWTGAEGEKLFF.

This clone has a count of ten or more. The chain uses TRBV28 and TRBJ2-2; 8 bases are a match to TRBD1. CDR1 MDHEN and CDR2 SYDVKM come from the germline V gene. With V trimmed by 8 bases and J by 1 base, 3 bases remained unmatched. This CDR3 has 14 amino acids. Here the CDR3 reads CASRTGWNTGELFF. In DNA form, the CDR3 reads TGTGCCAGCCGGACAGGGTGGAACACCGGGGAGCTGTTTTTT.

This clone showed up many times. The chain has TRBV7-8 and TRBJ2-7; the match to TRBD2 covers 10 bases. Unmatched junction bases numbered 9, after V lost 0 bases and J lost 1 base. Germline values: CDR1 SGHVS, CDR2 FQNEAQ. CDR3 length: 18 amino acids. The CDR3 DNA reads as TGTGCCAGCAGCTTAGCCTTTTTATCTAGCGGGAGATCCTACGAGCAGTACTTC. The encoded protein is CASSLAFLSSGRSYEQYF.

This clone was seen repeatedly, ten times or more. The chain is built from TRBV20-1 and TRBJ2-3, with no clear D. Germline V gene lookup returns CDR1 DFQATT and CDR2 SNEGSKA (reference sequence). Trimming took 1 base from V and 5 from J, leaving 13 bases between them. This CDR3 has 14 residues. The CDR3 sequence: CSARGGGAGDTQYF. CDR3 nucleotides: TGCAGTGCTAGAGGAGGCGGAGCTGGAGATACGCAGTATTTT.

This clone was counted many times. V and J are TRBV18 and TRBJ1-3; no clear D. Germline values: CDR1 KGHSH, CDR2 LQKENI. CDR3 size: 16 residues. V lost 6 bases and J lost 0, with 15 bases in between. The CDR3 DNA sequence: TGTGCCAGCTCCCCGACGGCGGCGGGCTCTGGAAACACCATATATTTT. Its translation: CASSPTAAGSGNTIYF. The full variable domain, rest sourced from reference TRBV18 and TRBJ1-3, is NAGVMQNPRHLVRRRGQEARLRCSPMKGHSHVYWYRQLPEEGLKFMVYLQKENIIDESGMPKERFSAEFPKEGPSILRIQQVVRGDSAAYFCASSPTAAGSGNTIYFGEGSWLTVV.

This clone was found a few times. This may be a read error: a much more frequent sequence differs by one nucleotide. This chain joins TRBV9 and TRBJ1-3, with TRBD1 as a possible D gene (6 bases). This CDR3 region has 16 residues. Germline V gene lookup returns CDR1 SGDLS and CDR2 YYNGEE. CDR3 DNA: TGTACCAGCAGCGTCGGGGGGCCCTTATCTGGAAACACCATATATTTT. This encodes CTSSVGGPLSGNTIYF. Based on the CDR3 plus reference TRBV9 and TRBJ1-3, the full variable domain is DSGVTQTPKHLITATGQRVTLRCSPRSGDLSVYWYQQSLDQGLQFLIQYYNGEERAKGNILERFSAQQFPDLHSELNLSSLELGDSALYFCTSSVGGPLSGNTIYFGEGSWLTVV.

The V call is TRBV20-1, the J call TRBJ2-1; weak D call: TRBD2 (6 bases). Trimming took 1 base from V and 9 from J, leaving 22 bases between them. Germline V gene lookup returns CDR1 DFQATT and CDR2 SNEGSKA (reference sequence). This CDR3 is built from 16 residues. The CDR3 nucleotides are TGCAGTGCTAGAGCGACTATCGGGAGCGGTCGGATTGAGCAGTTCTTC. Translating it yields CSARATIGSGRIEQFF.

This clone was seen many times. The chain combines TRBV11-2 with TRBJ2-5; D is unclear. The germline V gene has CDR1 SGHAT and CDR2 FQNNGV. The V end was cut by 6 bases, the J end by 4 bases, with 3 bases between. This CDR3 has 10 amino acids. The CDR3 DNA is TGTGCCAGCAGTCGAGAGACCCAGTACTTC. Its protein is CASSRETQYF.

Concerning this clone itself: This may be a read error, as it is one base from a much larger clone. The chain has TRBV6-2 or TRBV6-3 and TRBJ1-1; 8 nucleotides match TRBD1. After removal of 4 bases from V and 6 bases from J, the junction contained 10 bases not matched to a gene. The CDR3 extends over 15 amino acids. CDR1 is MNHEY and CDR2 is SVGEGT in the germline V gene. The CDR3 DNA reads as TGTGCCAGCAGTTCCGGGACAGGACCACGGGCTGAAGCTTTCTTT. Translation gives CASSSGTGPRAEAFF.

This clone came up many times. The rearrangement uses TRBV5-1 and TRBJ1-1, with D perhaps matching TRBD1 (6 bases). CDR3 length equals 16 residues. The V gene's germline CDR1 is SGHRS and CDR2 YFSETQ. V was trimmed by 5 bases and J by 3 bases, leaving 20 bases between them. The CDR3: CASSRGWGAMDTEAFF. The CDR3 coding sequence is TGCGCCAGCAGTAGGGGATGGGGGGCGATGGACACTGAAGCTTTCTTT.

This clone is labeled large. DNA of the CDR3: TGTGCCAGCAGTTTACGAGGTGGGGACGAGCAGTACTTC. Translating it yields CASSLRGGDEQYF. The V and J genes are TRBV28 and TRBJ2-7; no reliable D call. V lost 2 bases, J lost 5 bases, and 10 bases lay in between. This CDR3 is built from 13 residues. In germline, CDR1 is MDHEN, CDR2 SYDVKM.

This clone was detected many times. CDR3 in DNA: TGTGCCAGCACCCAGGGAGGGGAGCAGTACTTC. Protein: CASTQGGEQYF. The rearrangement uses TRBV7-2 and TRBJ2-7; 7 bases are shared with TRBD2. Per the germline V gene, CDR1 is SGHTA and CDR2 is FQGNSA. This CDR3 has 11 residues. Trimming removed 7 bases from V and 7 bases from J; junction bases left unmatched: 4.